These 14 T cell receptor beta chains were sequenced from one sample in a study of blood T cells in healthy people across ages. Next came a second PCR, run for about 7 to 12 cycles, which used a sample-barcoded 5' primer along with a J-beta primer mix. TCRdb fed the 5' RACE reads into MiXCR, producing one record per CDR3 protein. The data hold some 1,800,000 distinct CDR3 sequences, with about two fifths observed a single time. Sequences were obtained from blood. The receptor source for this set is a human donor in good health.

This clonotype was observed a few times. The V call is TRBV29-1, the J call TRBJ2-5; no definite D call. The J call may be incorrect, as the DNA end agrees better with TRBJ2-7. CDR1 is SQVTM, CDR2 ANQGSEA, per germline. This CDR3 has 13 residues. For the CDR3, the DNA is TGCAGCGTTGTCGGGCAGGACCTTTACGAGCAGTACTTC. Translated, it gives CSVVGQDLYEQYF.

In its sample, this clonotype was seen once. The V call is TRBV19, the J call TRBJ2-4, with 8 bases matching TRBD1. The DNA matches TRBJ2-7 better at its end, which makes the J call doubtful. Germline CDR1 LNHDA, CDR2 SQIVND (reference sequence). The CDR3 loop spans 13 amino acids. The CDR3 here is CASKDRVVDEQYF. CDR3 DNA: TGTGCCAGTAAGGACAGGGTAGTGGACGAGCAGTACTTC.

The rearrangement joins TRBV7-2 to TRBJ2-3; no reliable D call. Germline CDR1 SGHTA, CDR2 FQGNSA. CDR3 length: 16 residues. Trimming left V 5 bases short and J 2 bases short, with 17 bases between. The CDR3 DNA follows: TGTGCCAGCAGCCCATCACGGTGGCAGAACACAGATACGCAGTATTTT. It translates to CASSPSRWQNTDTQYF. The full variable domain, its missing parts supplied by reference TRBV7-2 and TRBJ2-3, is GAGVSQSPSNKVTEKGKDVELRCDPISGHTALYWYRQSLGQGLEFLIYFQGNSAPDKSGLPSDRFSAERTGGSVSTLTIQRTQQEDSAVYLCASSPSRWQNTDTQYFGPGTRLTVL.

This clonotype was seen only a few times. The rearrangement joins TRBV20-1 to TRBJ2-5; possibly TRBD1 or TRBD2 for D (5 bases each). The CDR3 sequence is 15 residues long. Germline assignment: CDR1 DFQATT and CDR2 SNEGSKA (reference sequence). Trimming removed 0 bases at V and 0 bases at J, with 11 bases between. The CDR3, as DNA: TGCAGTGCTAGAGATTACGGGACCGACCAAGAGACCCAGTACTTC. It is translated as CSARDYGTDQETQYF.

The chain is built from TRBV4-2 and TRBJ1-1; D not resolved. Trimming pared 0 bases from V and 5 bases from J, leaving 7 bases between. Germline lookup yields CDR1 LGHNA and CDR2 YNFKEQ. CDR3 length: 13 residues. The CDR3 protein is CASSQERLTEAFF. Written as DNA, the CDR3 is TGTGCCAGCAGCCAAGAGCGGCTTACTGAAGCTTTCTTT.

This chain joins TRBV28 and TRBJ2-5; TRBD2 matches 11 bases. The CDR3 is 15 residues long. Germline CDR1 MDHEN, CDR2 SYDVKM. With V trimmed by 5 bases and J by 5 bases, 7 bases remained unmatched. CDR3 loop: CASSISGGAEETQYF. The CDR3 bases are TGTGCCAGCAGTATTAGCGGGGGGGCCGAGGAGACCCAGTACTTC.

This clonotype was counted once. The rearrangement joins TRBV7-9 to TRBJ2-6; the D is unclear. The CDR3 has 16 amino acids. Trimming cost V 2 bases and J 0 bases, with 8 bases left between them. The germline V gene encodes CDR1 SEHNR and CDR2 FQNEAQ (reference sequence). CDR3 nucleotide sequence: TGTGCCAGCAGCTTAATTTTGGGCTCTGGGGCCAACGTCCTGACTTTC. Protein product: CASSLILGSGANVLTF.

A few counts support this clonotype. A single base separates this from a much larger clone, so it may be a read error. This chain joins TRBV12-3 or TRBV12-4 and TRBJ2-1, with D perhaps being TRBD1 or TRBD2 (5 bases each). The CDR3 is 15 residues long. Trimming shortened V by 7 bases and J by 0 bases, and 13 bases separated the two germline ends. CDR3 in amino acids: CASTLTGGSYNEQFF. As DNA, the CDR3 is TGTGCCAGCACCCTGACTGGGGGCTCCTACAATGAGCAGTTCTTC.

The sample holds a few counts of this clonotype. The CDR3 is CASSSLTAGEKETQYF. As DNA, the CDR3 is TGTGCCAGCAGCTCACTAACGGCGGGGGAAAAAGAGACCCAGTACTTC. The rearrangement uses TRBV11-2 and TRBJ2-4; 7 bases fit TRBD2. The J call may be incorrect, as the DNA end agrees better with TRBJ2-5. This CDR3 is built from 16 residues. Germline assignment: CDR1 SGHAT and CDR2 FQNNGV.

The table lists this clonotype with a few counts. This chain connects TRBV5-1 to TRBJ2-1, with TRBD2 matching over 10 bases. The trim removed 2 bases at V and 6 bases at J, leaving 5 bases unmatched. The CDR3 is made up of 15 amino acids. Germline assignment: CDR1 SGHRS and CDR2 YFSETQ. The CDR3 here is CASSFSGTSVNEQFF. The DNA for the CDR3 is TGCGCCAGCAGCTTTTCAGGGACTAGCGTCAATGAGCAGTTCTTC. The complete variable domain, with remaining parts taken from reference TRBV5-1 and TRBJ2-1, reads KAGVTQTPRYLIKTRGQQVTLSCSPISGHRSVSWYQQTPGQGLQFLFEYFSETQRNKGNFPGRFSGRQFSNSRSEMNVSTLELGDSALYLCASSFSGTSVNEQFFGPGTRLTVL.

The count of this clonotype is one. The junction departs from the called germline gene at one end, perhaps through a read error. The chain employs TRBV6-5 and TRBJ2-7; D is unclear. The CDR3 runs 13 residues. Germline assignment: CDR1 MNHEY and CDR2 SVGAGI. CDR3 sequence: CASSYSGGYGQYF. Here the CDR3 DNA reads TGTGCCAGTAGTTACTCGGGCGGATACGGGCAGTACTTC.

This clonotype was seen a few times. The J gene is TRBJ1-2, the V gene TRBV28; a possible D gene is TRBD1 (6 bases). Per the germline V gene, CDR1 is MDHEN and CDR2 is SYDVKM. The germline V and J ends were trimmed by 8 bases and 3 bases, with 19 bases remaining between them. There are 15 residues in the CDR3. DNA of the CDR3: TGTGCCAGCTACCCTCCGGGGGGCTCCCACTATGGCTACACCTTC. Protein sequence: CASYPPGGSHYGYTF.

CDR3 amino acids: CASSQDQGPPINGYTF. CDR3 DNA: TGCGCCAGCAGCCAAGATCAGGGACCTCCAATTAATGGCTACACCTTC. The chain uses TRBV4-3 and TRBJ1-2; maybe TRBD1 (5 bases). The CDR3 is made up of 16 amino acids. In germline, CDR1 is LGHNA, CDR2 YSLEER. V lost 0 bases to trimming and J lost 6 bases, with 17 bases between them.

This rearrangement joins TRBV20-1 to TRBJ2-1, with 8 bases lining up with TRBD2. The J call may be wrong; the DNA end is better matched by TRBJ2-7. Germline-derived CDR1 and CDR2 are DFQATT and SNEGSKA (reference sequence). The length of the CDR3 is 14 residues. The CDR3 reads CSARPAGAYNEQYF. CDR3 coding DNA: TGCAGTGCTAGACCAGCGGGGGCTTACAATGAGCAGTACTTC.